The 25 T cell receptor beta chains reported below all come from one sample, sequenced in a study of T cell repertoires in cytomegalovirus infection. What these receptors recognize is not known. Each CDR3 protein is one row after TCRdb ran MiXCR on the reads. The sample holds 100,000 to 150,000 distinct CDR3 sequences; around 32% are singletons and the top ten take around three fifths. The sample here was CD8+ T cells from cultured PBMCs, taken from culture after CMV antigen stimulation. The source of these receptors is a human donor in good health (CMV status not recorded). Some clones in this sample may be carry-over from other donors' samples.

This clonotype was seen more than once but under ten times. This chain links TRBV13 with TRBJ2-5, with D unresolved. Germline V gives CDR1 PRHDT, CDR2 FYEKMQ (reference sequence). The CDR3 loop spans 12 amino acids. Trimming removed 6 bases at V and 0 bases at J, with 5 bases between. The CDR3: CASSRDQETQYF. CDR3 coding DNA: TGTGCCAGCAGTCGGGACCAAGAGACCCAGTACTTC.

The chain has TRBV28 and TRBJ1-5; D is undetermined. V was cut by 6 bases and J by 0 bases, with 12 bases left in between. The CDR3 has 15 amino acids. CDR1 is MDHEN, CDR2 SYDVKM, per germline. The DNA of the CDR3 is TGTGCCAGCAGCCTACTGACGATTAGCAATCAGCCCCAGCATTTT. Its protein product is CASSLLTISNQPQHF.

This rearrangement joins TRBV5-8 to TRBJ1-2, with D unresolved. The CDR3 runs to 14 residues. The V and J ends lost 2 bases and 5 bases respectively, with 13 bases between them. Germline-derived CDR1 and CDR2 are SGHTS and YDEGEE. CDR3 nucleotide sequence: TGTGCCAGCAGCTTTCGAGCAGTGACTTATGGCTACACCTTC. Translation: CASSFRAVTYGYTF.

In regard to this clonotype: A much larger clone differs from this one at a single base, so this may be a read error. The rearrangement joins TRBV11-2 to TRBJ1-3, with D possibly matching TRBD1 (6 bases). The germline V gene has CDR1 SGHAT and CDR2 FQNNGV. CDR3 length: 19 amino acids. CDR3 coding DNA: TGTACCAGCAGCTTATATCCCAGGGAAAGGGGGAAAGGTGGAAACACCATATATTTT. Translating it yields CTSSLYPRERGKGGNTIYF.

This clonotype was counted once. The genes are TRBV6-6 and TRBJ2-2; 9 positions agree with TRBD1. CDR3 length equals 16 residues. Trimming took 6 bases from V and 4 from J; bases not matched to a gene: 9. Germline V gene sequence: CDR1 MNHNY, CDR2 SVGAGI (reference sequence). The CDR3 sequence is CASRDRGRMTTGELFF. CDR3 DNA sequence: TGTGCCAGCAGGGACAGGGGCCGTATGACCACCGGGGAGCTGTTTTTT.

This chain uses TRBV7-1 with TRBJ2-2; D is unresolved. TRBV7-1 is given ORF status, its function remaining uncertain. Between the trimmed V and J ends, which lost 3 bases and 5 bases, there was a span of 10 bases. The CDR3 sequence is 14 residues long. The CDR3 region is CASSSTARTGELFF. In nucleotides, the CDR3 is TGTGCCAGCAGCTCTACTGCCAGGACCGGGGAGCTGTTTTTT.

J is TRBJ2-1 and V is TRBV7-3; 9 positions match TRBD1. Losses at the gene ends were 9 bases for V and 7 bases for J; bases not matched to a gene: 13. Germline V gene data show CDR1 as SGHTA and CDR2 as FQGTGA. The CDR3 has 15 amino acids. The CDR3 is CARRPVGDRANEQFF. The CDR3, as DNA: TGTGCCAGGAGACCAGTTGGGGACAGGGCGAATGAGCAGTTCTTC.

The rearrangement uses TRBV6-2 or TRBV6-3 and TRBJ1-1; 9 bases map to TRBD1. The germline V gene encodes CDR1 MNHEY and CDR2 SVGEGT. With 0 bases clipped from V and 3 bases from J, the junction kept 2 bases outside the gene matches. This CDR3 has 15 amino acids. CDR3 loop: CASSYSGTGYTEAFF. The CDR3 DNA sequence: TGTGCCAGCAGTTACTCGGGGACAGGGTACACTGAAGCTTTCTTT.

CDR3 in DNA: TGCGCCAGCGGAGTACTTGACAACGGCAATCAGCCCCAGCATTTT. Protein: CASGVLDNGNQPQHF. The chain couples TRBV4-1 to TRBJ1-5; no clear D. The germline gives CDR1 MGHRA, CDR2 YSYEKL. This CDR3 is 15 amino acids long. V shed 8 bases and J shed 2 bases, with 16 bases lying between them.

This clonotype has just a few counts. The chain carries TRBV7-2 and TRBJ2-7; TRBD1 agrees at 8 bases. CDR3 length equals 16 residues. After removal of 4 bases from V and 1 base from J, the junction contained 9 bases not matched to a gene. The germline V gene has CDR1 SGHTA and CDR2 FQGNSA. The CDR3 nucleotides read TGTGCCAGCAGCTCTTTGACAGGGGAAATTTCCTACGAGCAGTACTTC. Protein product: CASSSLTGEISYEQYF.

V usage is TRBV4-1 and J usage is TRBJ1-2; D not resolved. The CDR3 sequence is 15 residues long. Per the germline V gene, CDR1 is MGHRA and CDR2 is YSYEKL. The V end lost 6 bases, the J end lost 0 bases, and 14 bases lay between the germline ends. The CDR3 protein is CASSPAHSSNYGYTF. Here the CDR3 DNA reads TGCGCCAGCAGTCCAGCCCATTCCTCTAACTATGGCTACACCTTC.

The sample holds a few counts of this clonotype. The genes are TRBV7-9 and TRBJ2-4; no definite D call. CDR3 length: 14 amino acids. Trimming pared 1 base from V and 2 bases from J, leaving 6 bases between. Germline CDR1 is SEHNR and CDR2 is FQNEAQ (reference sequence). The DNA of the CDR3 is TGTGCCAGCAGCTTAGGCCAATCCAAAAACATTCAGTACTTC. Amino acids: CASSLGQSKNIQYF.

The chain combines TRBV18 with TRBJ1-1, with a weak D call TRBD1 (6 bases). Germline CDR1 and CDR2: KGHSH and LQKENI. With 2 bases removed from V and 7 bases from J, the gap between germline ends came to 14 bases. This CDR3 spans 14 amino acids. The CDR3 sequence is CASSPNRASHEAFF. For the CDR3, the DNA is TGTGCCAGCTCACCAAACAGGGCGAGTCATGAAGCTTTCTTT.

This clonotype was detected only a few times. V is TRBV7-9 and J is TRBJ2-3, with D hard to call. V lost 3 bases to trimming and J lost 14 bases, with 18 bases between them. The CDR3 is 13 amino acids. CDR1 is SEHNR and CDR2 is FQNEAQ in the germline V gene (reference sequence). The CDR3 region is CASSFRTANPPYF. CDR3 nucleotide sequence: TGTGCCAGCAGCTTCCGTACCGCGAATCCGCCGTATTTT.

The V gene is TRBV6-8, the J gene TRBJ2-3, with 8 bases fitting TRBD2. Germline loops: CDR1 MNHGY, CDR2 SAAAGT. This CDR3 has 15 amino acids. The V gene end was trimmed by 6 bases and the J gene end by 1 base; junction bases not matched to a gene: 6. CDR3 loop: CASRLLAEGTDTQYF. CDR3 DNA sequence: TGTGCCAGCAGGTTACTAGCGGAAGGCACAGATACGCAGTATTTT.

The chain links TRBV20-1 to TRBJ1-2; a weak D match, TRBD1 (5 bases). The CDR3 contains 13 residues. Germline CDR1 reads DFQATT; CDR2 reads SNEGSKA (reference sequence). Trimming shortened V by 3 bases and J by 6 bases, and 14 bases separated the two germline ends. CDR3 sequence: CSARTFTGHGYTF. CDR3 bases: TGCAGTGCTAGGACTTTCACGGGACATGGCTACACCTTC.

This clonotype was recorded many times. This chain links TRBV7-6 with TRBJ1-1, with TRBD1 matching over 8 bases. The J segment lost 6 bases and the V segment lost 1 base, leaving 1 base of the junction unmatched. From germline, CDR1 is SGHVS and CDR2 FNYEAQ. The CDR3 contains 13 residues. The CDR3 sequence: CASSLEQGAEAFF. CDR3 nucleotide sequence: TGTGCCAGCAGCTTAGAACAGGGGGCTGAAGCTTTCTTT. Full variable domain (rest looked up from reference TRBV7-6 and TRBJ1-1): GAGVSQSPRYKVTKRGQDVALRCDPISGHVSLYWYRQALGQGPEFLTYFNYEAQQDKSGLPNDRFSAERPEGSISTLTIQRTEQRDSAMYRCASSLEQGAEAFFGQGTRLTVV.

The rearrangement joins TRBV13 to TRBJ1-4, with a possible D match to TRBD1 (5 bases). In germline, CDR1 is PRHDT, CDR2 FYEKMQ (reference sequence). The germline V and J ends were trimmed by 5 bases and 4 bases, with 17 bases remaining between them. The CDR3 is made up of 16 amino acids. The CDR3: CASSEQTGPHNEKLFF. The CDR3 DNA reads TGTGCCAGCAGCGAACAAACGGGGCCTCATAATGAAAAACTGTTTTTT.

This clonotype was seen a few times. This CDR3 reads CASSLPGQGRHEQFF. The CDR3 bases are TGTGCCAGCAGCCTCCCGGGACAGGGGAGACATGAGCAGTTCTTC. The rearrangement uses TRBV7-9 and TRBJ2-1; 10 bases align to TRBD1. CDR1 is SEHNR, CDR2 FQNEAQ, per germline (reference sequence). The length of the CDR3 is 15 residues. V dropped 5 bases and J dropped 8; count of bases not matched to a gene: 9.

V and J are TRBV19 and TRBJ1-1, with 8 nucleotides matching TRBD1. Trimming cost V 2 bases and J 1 base; bases outside gene matches: 6. The CDR3 extends over 16 amino acids. The V gene's germline CDR1 is LNHDA and CDR2 SQIVND (reference sequence). CDR3 DNA sequence: TGTGCCAGTAGTATAACCGGACAGGGAAGGAACACTGAAGCTTTCTTT. This encodes CASSITGQGRNTEAFF.

This clonotype has only a few counts. CDR3 DNA sequence: TGTGCCAGCAGTCCCATAGCGGGGAAAGAGACCCAGTACTTC. Protein product: CASSPIAGKETQYF. J is TRBJ2-5 and V is TRBV7-8, with 8 bases that match TRBD2. This CDR3 spans 14 amino acids. Per germline, CDR1 SGHVS and CDR2 FQNEAQ. V dropped 6 bases and J dropped 3; count of bases not matched to a gene: 6.

The chain joins TRBV28 to TRBJ1-1; D unclear. This CDR3 comprises 12 residues. CDR1 and CDR2 (germline): MDHEN, SYDVKM. The V gene lost 6 bases and the J gene lost 7 bases, with 12 bases spanning the gap. DNA for the CDR3: TGTGCCAGCAGCTACGTCTGGGGTGAAGCTTTCTTT. Protein: CASSYVWGEAFF.

This clonotype was counted between two and nine times. The chain recombines TRBV27 with TRBJ1-5; TRBD1 might be the D (5 bases). Germline lookup yields CDR1 MNHEY and CDR2 SMNVEV (reference sequence). This CDR3 is 15 amino acids long. The ends were cut back, 5 bases at V and 0 bases at J, with 11 bases in the middle. The CDR3 spells CASSLGTDSNQPQHF. CDR3 in DNA: TGTGCCAGCAGTCTCGGGACTGATAGCAATCAGCCCCAGCATTTT.

This clonotype was observed at least ten times. This sequence joins TRBV5-6 and TRBJ1-2, with 9 bases lining up with TRBD1. CDR1 is SGHDT, CDR2 YYEEEE, per germline. The CDR3 runs 19 residues. Trimming removed 4 bases from V and 4 bases from J; junction bases left unmatched: 20. This chain's CDR3 is CASSLTFDFQGQGSYGYTF. The CDR3 DNA reads as TGTGCCAGCAGCCTGACTTTTGACTTCCAAGGACAGGGGTCCTATGGCTACACCTTC.

This clonotype was seen only a few times. The rearrangement links TRBV7-8 to TRBJ2-2, with TRBD1 matching over 7 bases. The germline CDR1 and CDR2 sequences are SGHVS and FQNEAQ. V gave up 5 bases and J gave up 0 bases; unmatched junction bases: 9. CDR3 length: 17 residues. Here the CDR3 DNA reads TGTGCCAGCAGCGCGACAGGGACGGATACGAACACCGGGGAGCTGTTTTTT. It specifies CASSATGTDTNTGELFF.